This T cell receptor beta chain was found in a study of T cell repertoires in cytomegalovirus infection. Study in general: CMV epitopes used comprised recently identified HLA-C-restricted ones and well-studied HLA-B-restricted ones. Carrying CMV and the relevant HLA type showed in public TCR beta signatures. Study results and caveats: Cumulative frequency (of public TCR beta family members) identified carriers of CMV plus the relevant HLA.

Using its own MiXCR run on the reads, TCRdb lists one record per CDR3 protein. This sample has roughly 150,000 distinct CDR3 sequences, with less than 25% found just once. Germline V gives CDR1 MNHEY, CDR2 SVGEGT. CDR3 length: 14 amino acids. Trimming left V 0 bases short and J 8 bases short, with 13 bases between. This clonotype was seen a handful of times. Its matching antigen is unknown. The sample in question was CD8+ T cells from cultured PBMCs, obtained from culture after CMV antigen stimulation. This receptor was identified in a human donor in good health (CMV status not recorded). Some clones in this sample may be carry-over from other donors' samples. The chain couples TRBV6-2 or TRBV6-3 to TRBJ1-1; a weak D match, TRBD1 (5 bases). The CDR3: CASSYSKDSYEAFF. Written as DNA, the CDR3 is TGTGCCAGCAGTTACTCCAAAGACAGCTACGAAGCTTTCTTT.